The T cell receptor (beta chain) under discussion was sequenced for a study of T cell responses to AZD1222 COVID-19 vaccine. Some clones are missing from TCRdb's copy, which holds only in-frame ones; the method was immunoSEQ multiplex PCR. The sample lists tens of thousands of clones; around 80% were seen once. For this clone: Antigen: not known.

Study-wide results and limits: Along spike, vaccine-associated CD4 TCRs were found throughout, with dominance at 160-218 and 743-854.

This TCR was sampled from an adult in good health. The sample consisted of peripheral blood, taken on day 0 of AZD1222 vaccination.

CDR3 protein: CAISVSNQPQHF. CDR3 nucleotides: TGTGCCATCAGTGTAAGCAATCAGCCCCAGCATTTT. This chain links TRBV10-3 with TRBJ1-5; D uncertain. V gave up 4 bases and J gave up 1 base, with 2 bases separating them. The CDR3 is 12 amino acids. Per the germline V gene, CDR1 is ENHRY and CDR2 is SYGVKD.